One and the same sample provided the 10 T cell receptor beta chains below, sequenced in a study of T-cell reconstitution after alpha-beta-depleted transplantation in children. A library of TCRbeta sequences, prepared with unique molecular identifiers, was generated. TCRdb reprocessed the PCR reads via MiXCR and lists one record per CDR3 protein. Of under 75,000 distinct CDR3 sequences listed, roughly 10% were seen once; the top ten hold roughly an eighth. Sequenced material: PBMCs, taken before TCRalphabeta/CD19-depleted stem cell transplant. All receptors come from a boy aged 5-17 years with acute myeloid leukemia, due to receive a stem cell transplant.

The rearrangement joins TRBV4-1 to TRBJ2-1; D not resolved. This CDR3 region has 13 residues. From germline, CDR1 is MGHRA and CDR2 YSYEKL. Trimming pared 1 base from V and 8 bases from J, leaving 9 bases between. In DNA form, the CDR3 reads TGCGCCAGCAGCCAAGGGTTAGGTTATGAGCAGTTCTTC. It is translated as CASSQGLGYEQFF.

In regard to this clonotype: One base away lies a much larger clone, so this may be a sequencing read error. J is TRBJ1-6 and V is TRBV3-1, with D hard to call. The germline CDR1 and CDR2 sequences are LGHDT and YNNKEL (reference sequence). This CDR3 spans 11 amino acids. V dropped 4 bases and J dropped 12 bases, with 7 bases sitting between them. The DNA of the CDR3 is TGTGCCAGCAGCCGTAGTGGACCCCTCCACTTT. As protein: CASSRSGPLHF.

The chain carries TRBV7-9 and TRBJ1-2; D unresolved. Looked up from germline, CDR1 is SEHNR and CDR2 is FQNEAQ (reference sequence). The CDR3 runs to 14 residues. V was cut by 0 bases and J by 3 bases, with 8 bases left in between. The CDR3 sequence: CASSLARGDYGYTF. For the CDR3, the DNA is TGTGCCAGCAGCTTAGCGCGGGGAGACTATGGCTACACCTTC. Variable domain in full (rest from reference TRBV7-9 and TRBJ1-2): DTGVSQNPRHKITKRGQNVTFRCDPISEHNRLYWYRQTLGQGPEFLTYFQNEAQLEKSRLLSDRFSAERPKGSFSTLEIQRTEQGDSAMYLCASSLARGDYGYTFGSGTRLTVV.

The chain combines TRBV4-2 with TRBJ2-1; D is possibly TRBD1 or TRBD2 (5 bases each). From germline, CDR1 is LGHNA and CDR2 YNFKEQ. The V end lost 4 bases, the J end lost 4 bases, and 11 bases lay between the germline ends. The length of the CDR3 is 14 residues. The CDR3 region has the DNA TGTGCCAGCAGCCCCGGGGACGGATACAATGAGCAGTTCTTC. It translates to CASSPGDGYNEQFF.

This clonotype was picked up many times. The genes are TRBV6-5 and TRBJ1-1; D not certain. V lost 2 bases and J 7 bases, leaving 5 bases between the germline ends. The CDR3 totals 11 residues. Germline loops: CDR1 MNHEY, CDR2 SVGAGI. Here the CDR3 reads CASSYGVEAFF. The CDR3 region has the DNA TGTGCCAGCAGTTACGGTGTTGAAGCTTTCTTT.

CDR3 DNA: TGTGCCAGCAGTTTATTGGGGGGGAGAGGGATGGACACTGAAGCTTTCTTT. Its translation is CASSLLGGRGMDTEAFF. V is TRBV28 and J is TRBJ1-1, with a possible D match to TRBD1 (5 bases). V shed 1 base and J shed 3 bases, with 18 bases lying between them. In germline, CDR1 is MDHEN, CDR2 SYDVKM. This CDR3 comprises 17 residues. Using reference TRBV28 and TRBJ1-1 for the parts outside the CDR3, the full variable domain is DVKVTQSSRYLVKRTGEKVFLECVQDMDHENMFWYRQDPGLGLRLIYFSYDVKMKEKGDIPEGYSVSREKKERFSLILESASTNQTSMYLCASSLLGGRGMDTEAFFGQGTRLTVV.

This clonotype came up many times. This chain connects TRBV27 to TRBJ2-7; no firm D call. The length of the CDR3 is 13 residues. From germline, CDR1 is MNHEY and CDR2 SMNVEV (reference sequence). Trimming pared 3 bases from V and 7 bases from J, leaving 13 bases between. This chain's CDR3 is CASSLHETGEQYF. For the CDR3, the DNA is TGTGCCAGCAGTTTGCATGAGACCGGAGAGCAGTACTTC.

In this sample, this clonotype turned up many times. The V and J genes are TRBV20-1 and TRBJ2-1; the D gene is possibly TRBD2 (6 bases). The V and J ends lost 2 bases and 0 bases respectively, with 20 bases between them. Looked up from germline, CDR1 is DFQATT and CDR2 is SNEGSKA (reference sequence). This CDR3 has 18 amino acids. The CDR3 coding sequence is TGCAGTGCTAGACACGCGGGACGGACGTCCGGCTCCTACAATGAGCAGTTCTTC. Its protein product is CSARHAGRTSGSYNEQFF.

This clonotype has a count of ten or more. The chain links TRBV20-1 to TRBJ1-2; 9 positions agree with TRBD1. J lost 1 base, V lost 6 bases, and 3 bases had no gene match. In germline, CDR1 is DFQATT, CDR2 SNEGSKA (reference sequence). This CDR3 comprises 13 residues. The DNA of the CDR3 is TGCAGTGCGACAGGGGGAGGTAACTATGGCTACACCTTC. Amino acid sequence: CSATGGGNYGYTF.

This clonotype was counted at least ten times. CDR3 sequence reads: CSAARTGARLGNQPQHF. The DNA of the CDR3 is TGCAGTGCTGCCCGGACAGGGGCCCGCCTGGGCAATCAGCCCCAGCATTTT. The V and J genes are TRBV20-1 and TRBJ1-5; the match to TRBD1 covers 9 bases. CDR1 and CDR2 from the germline V gene are DFQATT and SNEGSKA (reference sequence). The CDR3 extends over 17 amino acids. J lost 2 bases, V lost 5 bases, and 13 bases had no gene match.